The 10 T cell receptor beta chains below all came from one sample that was sequenced in a study of blood T cell repertoires in COVID-19. The method was immunoSEQ multiplex PCR; TCRdb's version includes in-frame clones alone and lacks a portion of them. In the table there are under 350,000 clones, approximately 86% of which are singletons. Sample: PBMCs or T cells enriched from blood (not recorded which). These receptors originate from a woman aged 40-49 years with acute COVID-19.

This chain connects TRBV2 to TRBJ2-5, with 11 bases matching TRBD1. After removal of 6 bases from V and 2 bases from J, the junction contained 5 bases not matched to a gene. Germline V CDR1 and CDR2: SNHLY, FYNNEI. The CDR3 is 15 residues long. The CDR3 loop reads CASRGTGGLQETQYF. The CDR3 DNA reads TGTGCCAGCAGAGGGACAGGGGGATTACAAGAGACCCAGTACTTC.

Note on this clone: In the same sample, other DNA sequences code for this CDR3. The chain recombines TRBV3-1 (or the pseudogene TRBV3-2) with TRBJ1-1; no clear D gene. The germline CDR1 and CDR2 sequences are LGHDT and YNNKEL (reference sequence). This CDR3 comprises 12 residues. V was shortened by 1 base and J by 4 bases, with 4 bases between the two germline ends. The CDR3 DNA is TGTGCCAGCAGCCAAGTGAGCACTGAAGCTTTCTTT. Protein sequence: CASSQVSTEAFF.

The chain uses TRBV9 and TRBJ1-1; TRBD1 aligns across 8 bases. Trimming took 5 bases from V and 4 from J; bases not matched to a gene: 7. CDR1 SGDLS and CDR2 YYNGEE come from the germline V gene. This CDR3 comprises 14 residues. CDR3 sequence: CASSQGAPSTEAFF. The DNA of the CDR3 is TGTGCCAGCAGTCAGGGGGCGCCTAGCACTGAAGCTTTCTTT.

This clone was seen a single time. This chain links TRBV11-2 with TRBJ1-1; 8 nucleotides match TRBD1. The germline V gene has CDR1 SGHAT and CDR2 FQNNGV. This CDR3 spans 17 amino acids. J lost 0 bases, V lost 4 bases, and 10 bases had no gene match. In DNA form, the CDR3 reads TGTGCCAGCAGCTCCACTCCCAGGGGGCCGCTGAACACTGAAGCTTTCTTT. Residues: CASSSTPRGPLNTEAFF. The whole variable domain, remainder taken from reference TRBV11-2 and TRBJ1-1, is EAGVAQSPRYKIIEKRQSVAFWCNPISGHATLYWYQQILGQGPKLLIQFQNNGVVDDSQLPKDRFSAERLKGVDSTLKIQPAKLEDSAVYLCASSSTPRGPLNTEAFFGQGTRLTVV.

The chain has TRBV7-8 and TRBJ1-5, with D hard to call. This CDR3 has 13 amino acids. CDR1 is SGHVS and CDR2 is FQNEAQ in the germline V gene. The ends were cut back, 5 bases at V and 7 bases at J, with 12 bases in the middle. Here the CDR3 reads CASSLDGVQPQHF. The CDR3 DNA reads as TGTGCCAGCAGCCTGGACGGGGTACAGCCCCAGCATTTT. The full variable domain, in which reference TRBV7-8 and TRBJ1-5 provide the parts outside the CDR3, is GAGVSQSPRYKVAKRGQDVALRCDPISGHVSLFWYQQALGQGPEFLTYFQNEAQLDKSGLPSDRFFAERPEGSVSTLKIQRTQQEDSAVYLCASSLDGVQPQHFGDGTRLSIL.

The chain has TRBV6-1 and TRBJ1-1; D is uncertain. CDR1 MNHNS and CDR2 SASEGT come from the germline V gene. V dropped 2 bases and J dropped 0 bases, with 10 bases sitting between them. The CDR3 consists of 15 residues. The CDR3 coding sequence is TGTGCCAGCAGTGAACTCGGGTATCTGAACACTGAAGCTTTCTTT. This codes for CASSELGYLNTEAFF.

V usage is TRBV3-1 (or the pseudogene TRBV3-2) and J usage is TRBJ2-7; 7 nucleotides agree with TRBD1. CDR1 is LGHDT and CDR2 is YNNKEL in the germline V gene (reference sequence). J lost 9 bases, V lost 0 bases, and 8 bases had no gene match. This CDR3 is 14 amino acids long. As DNA, the CDR3 is TGTGCCAGCAGCCAAGAGCGCACAGGGGTTTTGCAGTACTTC. This sequence encodes CASSQERTGVLQYF.

V is TRBV7-6 and J is TRBJ2-7; 8 nucleotides align to TRBD1. Germline-derived CDR1 and CDR2 are SGHVS and FNYEAQ. The CDR3 totals 18 residues. V lost 5 bases and J lost 1; bases outside the gene matches: 16. Written as DNA, the CDR3 is TGTGCCAGCAGCCCGCACCTATCCAGGACAGGGCCGTCCTACGAGCAGTACTTC. Encoded protein: CASSPHLSRTGPSYEQYF.

The chain employs TRBV27 and TRBJ2-4; D is unclear. CDR1 and CDR2 (germline): MNHEY, SMNVEV (reference sequence). V lost 7 bases and J 1 base, leaving 11 bases between the germline ends. The CDR3 is 14 amino acids. CDR3 DNA: TGTGCCAGCAATCGGTGCAGGGCCAAAAACATTCAGTACTTC. Translated, it gives CASNRCRAKNIQYF.

The V gene is TRBV2, the J gene TRBJ1-3; D uncertain. Germline V CDR1 and CDR2: SNHLY, FYNNEI. V dropped 2 bases and J dropped 0 bases, with 5 bases sitting between them. The CDR3 is made up of 14 amino acids. CDR3 sequence: CASSEIHSGNTIYF. The CDR3 DNA is TGTGCCAGCAGTGAAATCCACTCTGGAAACACCATATATTTT.